This TCR beta chain was obtained from a study of T cell repertoires and HLA-DP antigens. Looking at the study overall: Versus self, one alloantigen differed at one groove amino acid, the other at roughly ten.

Regarding the study as a whole: Sorted CD137+ clonality was around 0.41 for both alloantigens, versus roughly 0.043 pre-culture.

The CDR3 spans 17 residues. V gave up 0 bases and J gave up 4 bases; unmatched junction bases: 4. Per germline, CDR1 LGHNA and CDR2 YNFKEQ. To note about this clone: Its target is not known.

The assay was immunoSEQ multiplex PCR, and TCRdb's table has in-frame clones only and misses some. The table lists around 100,000 clones, roughly 92% of them singletons. This receptor was taken from a woman under 30 in good health and CMV-seronegative. Sequenced material: CD4+ T cells from PBMCs. The chain carries TRBV4-2 and TRBJ2-2; 11 nucleotides agree with TRBD1. Written as DNA, the CDR3 is TGTGCCAGCAGCCAAGATTTGGGACAGGGGGTCACCGGGGAGCTGTTTTTT. Residues: CASSQDLGQGVTGELFF.